This TCR beta chain was observed in a study of blood T cell repertoires in COVID-19. Across the study: COVID-19 samples collected from the United States, Italy and Spain covered acute and convalescent phases. Nucleic acid was either cDNA or gDNA, and it came from T cells, B-cell-depleted T cells, or PBMCs.

The CDR3 has 17 residues. The trim removed 4 bases at V and 4 bases at J, leaving 8 bases unmatched. In germline, CDR1 is SGHDN, CDR2 FVKESK. Original analysis: From reference gene primer amplification, estimates of nucleated cell counts were derived. Generated by immunoSEQ multiplex PCR, the TCRdb table keeps only in-frame clones and is missing some. Clone size and the V and J calls come from that table; the DNA yielded D and trimming. The table has more than 55,000 clones, 79% seen once; the top ten hold approximately 30%. The chain carries TRBV14 and TRBJ2-2, with 11 bases matching TRBD2. The sample was peripheral blood. This receptor was identified in a human donor in a cohort sampled during active COVID-19. The CDR3 bases are TGTGCCAGCAGCCGAGTGACTAGCGGGACGGGCACCGGGGAGCTGTTTTTT. Translated, it gives CASSRVTSGTGTGELFF.